The TCR beta chain described here comes from a study of T-cell reconstitution after alpha-beta-depleted transplantation in children. Many counts were recorded for this clonotype. Preparation of the TCRbeta library was carried out with unique molecular identifiers. TCRdb fed the PCR reads into MiXCR, producing one record per CDR3 protein. This table has hundreds of thousands of distinct CDR3 sequences, over 15% appearing once. This CDR3 contains 14 residues. Germline CDR1 and CDR2: MNHEY and SVGAGI. V trimming: 6 bases; J trimming: 7 bases; junction bases outside the gene matches: 8. The genes are TRBV6-5 and TRBJ1-5, with 8 bases matching TRBD1. The sequencing used PBMCs from the stem cell graft donor, collected from the stem cell graft. This receptor was identified in a human donor who donated a stem cell graft to a child with acute myeloid leukemia. CDR3 nucleotides: TGTGCCAGCAGACCCACAGGGGGGAAGCAGCCCCAGCATTTT. This codes for CASRPTGGKQPQHF.